This record concerns one TCR beta chain sequence. The clone's antigen remains unknown. No qualities accompany the bases; no much larger clone lies one base away. The data belong to a study of shared clonotypes between healthy human individuals (dated by TCRdb to 2018 to 2020). Background on the whole study: The cohort comprised a couple of women and a few men aged 18 to 49 years. Per donor, three plates each were used for CD4 naive and CD4 memory, two for CD8 naive, and one for CD8 memory. Blood TCR repertoires of a handful of healthy adults were deeply sequenced to estimate repertoire size and the extent of clonotype sharing between individuals. To increase sequencing depth and limit assay-specific biases, TCR repertoire library preparation and sequencing were carried out by different laboratories using diverse techniques. Leukapheresis yielded between about 0.9 and 8.9 billion PBMCs per donor.

V was cut back by 4 bases and J by 5 bases, leaving a gap of 12 bases between them. The CDR3 starts with the cysteine, ends with the phenylalanine, and has 14 residues. This entry keeps only the CDR3 DNA: 42 bases, framed from base 1. CDR1 and CDR2 (SGHRS, YFSETQ) derive from the germline V gene. TCR CDR3 regions were amplified from genomic DNA by multiplex PCR using the deep immunoSEQ assay. Extracted genomic DNA from each cell subset was spread evenly across all wells of several immunoSEQ 96-well plates, with each plate serving as a replicate. Each replicate PCR for sorted subsets received around 0.2 ug genomic DNA, equal to roughly 29,000 T cell genomes. Purified libraries were measured with a Qubit 3.0 fluorometer, size-checked on a Bioanalyzer 2100, and measured again with the KAPA Library Quantification kit. Every immunoSEQ 96-well plate was sequenced on a dedicated single-read 150-cycle Illumina NextSeq 550 flow cell. In the original analysis: Because the immunoSEQ output included only junctional sequences and no quality scores, the filtering could not be the same as the filtering used for full-length reads. To assign V/J genes and CDR3, sequences were annotated using PyIR, a Python wrapper for IgBLAST v1.9, with IMGT germline references. Any read was removed if the V/J assignment was weak (E-value above 1e-6), the CDR3 was missing, or the read contained stop codons, out-of-frame junctions, or ambiguous translated residues. V3J clonotypes were defined by identical inferred V gene, J gene, and CDR3 amino acid sequence. To compute the percentage overlap between repertoires, the number of shared unique clonotypes was divided by the size of the smaller repertoire. Three approaches were used to assess repertoire richness: RTK rarefaction, the Chao1 estimator, and Recon v2.1 estimates of unobserved clonotypes. For all TCRbeta clonotypes obtained by the gDNA method from several donors, generation probabilities were computed with OLGA. The table comes from immuneACCESS by way of TCRdb, which keeps in-frame sequences with V and J called. Part of the clones is missing from these tables; in studies checked, under half for an unresolved V gene and the rest for unknown reasons. D and trimming were read from the DNA, whereas the V and J calls and clone size are those reported in that table. This sample holds 1 million to 1.3 million clones; 70% to 80% were observed only once. Of the sample, 0.61% falls within the top ten clones.

On the study overall, not on this receptor specifically: Compared with non-shared clonotypes, clonotypes shared by all four sorted-subset donors had higher generation probabilities. Rarefaction of sorted-subset datasets indicated incomplete sequencing despite the large sequencing depth. The genetic and exposure-history diversity represented was limited by the small number of donors. Sharing across several donors was observed for approximately 5% of naive CD4, less than 4% of naive CD8, 2% to 2.5% of memory CD4, and around 0.44% of memory CD8 clonotypes. Sampling was restricted to blood, and TCR repertoires in tissue are likely to differ from TCR repertoires in blood. Based on pairwise subsampling, the degree of clonotype sharing among donors was expected to be affected by sequencing depth. Estimated clonotype richness was generally larger for naive than for memory subsets.

The donors were healthy, HIV-negative adults who had no recently reported acute infections or vaccinations. Every donor was a Caucasian adult living in Nashville, Tennessee, USA. CD4+ T cells were enriched through magnetic negative selection, after which naive cells were positively selected on CD45RA and the remaining negative fraction served as the memory subset. After blood collection by leukapheresis, PBMCs were isolated using Ficoll-Histopaque density gradient centrifugation and then cryopreserved in the vapor phase of liquid nitrogen. Purity and quantity of every magnetically sorted T cell population were checked by analytical flow cytometry. Genomic DNA was isolated from each sorted fraction and quantified by UV absorbance on a Nanodrop 2000c.

This TCR was sampled from a man aged 18 to 29 in good health. Some clones in this sample may be carry-over from other donors' samples. Sequencing was done on a sample of memory CD4+ T cells from PBMCs. What the cell subset or site label conveys for this sample: CD45RA-negative fraction. The receptor chain draws on TRBV5-1 and TRBJ1-4; a weak D assignment points to TRBD1 (5 bases agree). The bases are TGCGCCAGCAGCCGGGACCCACAAAATGAAAAACTGTTTTTT. The translation is CASSRDPQNEKLFF. Here the CDR3 is joined to the reference TRBV5-1 and TRBJ1-4 genes, and the full variable domain is: KAGVTQTPRYLIKTRGQQVTLSCSPISGHRSVSWYQQTPGQGLQFLFEYFSETQRNKGNFPGRFSGRQFSNSRSEMNVSTLELGDSALYLCASSRDPQNEKLFFGSGTQLSVL.